This T cell receptor (beta chain) was recovered during a study of blood T cell repertoires in COVID-19. The length of the CDR3 is 14 residues. Germline CDR1 SGHKS, CDR2 YYEKEE (reference sequence). V lost 2 bases, J lost 1 base, and 9 bases lay in between. Authors' methods: Estimates of nucleated cell counts were drawn from the amplification of reference gene primers. TCRdb's table, derived via immunoSEQ multiplex PCR, lists solely in-frame clones and lacks some. Clone size and V and J calls were adopted from that table, with D and trimming inferred from the DNA. The sample carries approximately 280,000 clones, roughly 80% recorded once. This clone was seen a handful of times. No more than 2 weeks before study entry, exposed participants had met a case of COVID-19.

This receptor was identified in a man between 35 and 55 years old who had been exposed to COVID-19. This sequence joins TRBV5-5 and TRBJ1-1; D remains unclear. Sequenced: PBMCs or T cells enriched from blood (not recorded which). CDR3 DNA sequence: TGTGCCAGCAGCTTCTCACAAAGGAACACTGAAGCTTTCTTT. Translating it yields CASSFSQRNTEAFF. Combining the CDR3 with reference TRBV5-5 and TRBJ1-1 gives the whole variable domain DAGVTQSPTHLIKTRGQQVTLRCSPISGHKSVSWYQQVLGQGPQFIFQYYEKEERGRGNFPDRFSARQFPNYSSELNVNALLLGDSALYLCASSFSQRNTEAFFGQGTRLTVV.